The 18 T cell receptor beta chains below all came from one sample that was sequenced in a study of T-cell memory formation after mild COVID-19. Each CDR3 protein gets one entry after TCRdb re-called the 5' RACE reads with MiXCR. The sample consists of fewer than 700,000 distinct CDR3 sequences, 20% to 25% of them appearing once. Sample: PBMCs or a T cell subset sorted from them (not recorded which). The receptors stem from an adult woman who had mild COVID-19 (a few samples of this study predate the infection). Cell type and time point are not known.

This CDR3 reads CSVDWGGRGTDTQYF. Here the CDR3 DNA reads TGCAGCGTTGATTGGGGCGGGAGAGGGACAGATACGCAGTATTTT. V gene TRBV29-1 combines with J gene TRBJ2-3; the match to TRBD2 covers 7 bases. There are 15 residues in the CDR3. Germline loops: CDR1 SQVTM, CDR2 ANQGSEA. V was pared by 3 bases and J by 3 bases, with 9 bases of the junction left unmatched.

This clonotype was observed a handful of times. The chain is built from TRBV6-4 and TRBJ2-6; 8 nucleotides agree with TRBD1. The CDR3 totals 16 residues. Germline loops: CDR1 MRHNA, CDR2 SNTAGT. J lost 1 base, V lost 5 bases, and 4 bases had no gene match. CDR3 in amino acids: CASSSGGTSGANVLTF. The CDR3 nucleotides read TGTGCCAGCAGTTCAGGGGGCACATCTGGGGCCAACGTCCTGACTTTC.

The V gene is TRBV4-2, the J gene TRBJ2-1; TRBD1 or TRBD2 may be the D gene (5 bases each). The germline V gene encodes CDR1 LGHNA and CDR2 YNFKEQ. CDR3 length equals 18 residues. Trimming shortened V by 0 bases and J by 0 bases, and 15 bases separated the two germline ends. DNA of the CDR3: TGTGCCAGCAGCCAAGATCTACCAGGGACCCTCTCCTACAATGAGCAGTTCTTC. The encoded protein is CASSQDLPGTLSYNEQFF.

DNA of the CDR3: TGCGCCAGCAGCCAAGATCATCTGGTGGCTTTCTTT. Protein product: CASSQDHLVAFF. The chain links TRBV4-3 to TRBJ1-1; D gene unclear. This CDR3 is 12 amino acids long. Between the trimmed V and J ends, which lost 0 bases and 11 bases, there was a span of 10 bases. Germline V gene lookup returns CDR1 LGHNA and CDR2 YSLEER.

This clonotype appeared a few times. This chain links TRBV20-1 with TRBJ2-5; D unclear. V lost 0 bases and J lost 3, with 8 bases in between. This CDR3 region has 13 residues. CDR1 and CDR2 from the germline V gene are DFQATT and SNEGSKA (reference sequence). The CDR3 bases are TGCAGTGCTAGAGAAGTACACGAAGAGACCCAGTACTTC. It is translated as CSAREVHEETQYF.

The rearrangement uses TRBV29-1 and TRBJ2-3, with 9 bases lining up with TRBD2. Germline-derived CDR1 and CDR2 are SQVTM and ANQGSEA. The CDR3 is 14 amino acids. The J segment lost 5 bases and the V segment lost 4 bases, leaving 7 bases of the junction unmatched. The CDR3 nucleotides are TGCAGCGTTGTCCGCGGGAGGGCCATAGATACGCAGTATTTT. This gives the protein CSVVRGRAIDTQYF.

In this sample, this clonotype turned up many times. The gene calls are TRBV5-1 and TRBJ1-2; a possible D gene is TRBD1 (5 bases). The V and J ends lost 2 bases and 2 bases respectively, with 7 bases between them. The CDR3 loop spans 13 amino acids. Germline V gives CDR1 SGHRS, CDR2 YFSETQ. The CDR3 coding sequence is TGCGCCAGCAGCTTACAGGCAAACTATGGCTACACCTTC. Its protein product is CASSLQANYGYTF.

This clonotype was seen a handful of times. The rearrangement uses TRBV7-9 and TRBJ1-4, with 8 bases matching TRBD1. The CDR3 loop spans 14 amino acids. CDR1 and CDR2 (germline): SEHNR, FQNEAQ (reference sequence). V lost 4 bases, J lost 8 bases, and 6 bases stayed unmatched. This CDR3 is CASSSGQGREKLFF. The CDR3 region has the DNA TGTGCCAGCAGCTCCGGACAGGGAAGGGAAAAACTGTTTTTT.

J is TRBJ2-2 and V is TRBV20-1; TRBD1 aligns across 9 bases. The CDR3 covers 13 residues. Germline CDR1 reads DFQATT; CDR2 reads SNEGSKA (reference sequence). Trimming at V came to 6 bases and at J to 6 bases, leaving 5 bases not matched to a gene. CDR3 protein: CSAGTGRSGELFF. DNA of the CDR3: TGCAGTGCAGGGACAGGGAGATCCGGGGAGCTGTTTTTT.

The J gene is TRBJ2-1, the V gene TRBV4-3; a weak D match, TRBD2 (5 bases). CDR1 is LGHNA and CDR2 is YSLEER in the germline V gene. Trimming took off 0 bases at V and 9 bases at J, with 9 bases between the two ends. This CDR3 is built from 13 residues. The chain's CDR3 is CASSQDRGLEQFF. DNA of the CDR3: TGCGCCAGCAGCCAAGATCGAGGACTTGAGCAGTTCTTC.

This clonotype has more than one count but fewer than ten. The chain is built from TRBV5-1 and TRBJ2-4; D possibly corresponds to TRBD1 (6 bases). Germline CDR1 reads SGHRS; CDR2 reads YFSETQ. Trimming took 1 base from V and 1 from J, leaving 15 bases between them. This CDR3 contains 17 residues. The DNA of the CDR3 is TGCGCCAGCAGCTTGTGGGCCCAGCAGGGGGCCAAAAACATTCAGTACTTC. The encoded protein is CASSLWAQQGAKNIQYF.

This chain links TRBV15 with TRBJ1-5; D call uncertain. Between the trimmed V and J ends, which lost 0 bases and 2 bases, there was a span of 11 bases. The CDR3 extends over 16 amino acids. Looked up from germline, CDR1 is LNHNV and CDR2 is YYDKDF (reference sequence). The CDR3 reads CATSREITTGNQPQHF. CDR3 sequence (DNA): TGTGCCACCAGCAGAGAAATCACGACTGGCAATCAGCCCCAGCATTTT.

V and J are TRBV10-3 and TRBJ2-3; D is ambiguous. This CDR3 is 12 amino acids long. Germline CDR1 reads ENHRY; CDR2 reads SYGVKD. V was trimmed by 6 bases and J by 4 bases, leaving 8 bases between them. CDR3 in amino acids: CAISPLADTQYF. The CDR3 bases are TGTGCCATCAGCCCCCTAGCAGATACGCAGTATTTT.

The count of this clonotype is one. The rearrangement links TRBV4-1 to TRBJ1-2; TRBD1 matches 8 bases. CDR1 MGHRA and CDR2 YSYEKL come from the germline V gene. The CDR3 covers 14 residues. Trimming removed 3 bases from V and 7 bases from J; junction bases left unmatched: 7. CDR3 nucleotide sequence: TGCGCCAGCAGCCAGACAGGGGCAGGAGGTGGCTACACCTTC. Encoded protein: CASSQTGAGGGYTF.

This clonotype came up a few times. The gene calls are TRBV20-1 and TRBJ2-1; possibly TRBD2 for D (5 bases). Trimming removed 5 bases from V and 0 bases from J, with 11 bases in between. The CDR3 sequence is 14 residues long. Germline values: CDR1 DFQATT, CDR2 SNEGSKA (reference sequence). The CDR3 sequence is CSAESGGSYNEQFF. The CDR3, as DNA: TGCAGTGCTGAATCCGGAGGCTCCTACAATGAGCAGTTCTTC.

This chain uses TRBV20-1 with TRBJ1-2; no clear D. The length of the CDR3 is 19 residues. CDR1 is DFQATT and CDR2 is SNEGSKA in the germline V gene (reference sequence). Between the trimmed V and J ends, which lost 1 base and 1 base, there was a span of 25 bases. As DNA, the CDR3 is TGCAGTGCTAGAGTGAATCTGGTTCCCGGCAGAGGCTTTAACTATGGCTACACCTTC. As protein: CSARVNLVPGRGFNYGYTF.

This clonotype was detected a few times. V is TRBV7-9 and J is TRBJ1-1; weak D call: TRBD1 (5 bases). Looked up from germline, CDR1 is SEHNR and CDR2 is FQNEAQ (reference sequence). This CDR3 region has 15 residues. Between the trimmed V and J ends, which lost 4 bases and 1 base, there was a span of 13 bases. The CDR3 sequence: CASSSYATENTEAFF. CDR3 bases: TGTGCCAGCAGCTCCTACGCGACAGAGAACACTGAAGCTTTCTTT. The complete variable domain, with remaining parts taken from reference TRBV7-9 and TRBJ1-1, reads DTGVSQNPRHKITKRGQNVTFRCDPISEHNRLYWYRQTLGQGPEFLTYFQNEAQLEKSRLLSDRFSAERPKGSFSTLEIQRTEQGDSAMYLCASSSYATENTEAFFGQGTRLTVV.

This clonotype was found once. This chain uses TRBV18 with TRBJ2-1, with a possible D match to TRBD2 (6 bases). The V gene's germline CDR1 is KGHSH and CDR2 LQKENI. The CDR3 totals 17 residues. The germline V and J ends were trimmed by 8 bases and 0 bases, with 20 bases remaining between them. The CDR3 sequence: CASPHIFSGSSYNEQFF. The CDR3 nucleotides read TGTGCCAGCCCGCATATTTTTAGCGGATCCTCCTACAATGAGCAGTTCTTC.